The 6 T cell receptor beta chains given below trace back to one sample, sequenced in a study of cytomegalovirus exposure and HLA in healthy donors. Both 60 Vbeta primers and 13 Jbeta primers went into the PCR. Data came from immunoSEQ multiplex PCR; TCRdb stores just in-frame clones and leaves some out. The table lists about 98,000 clones, 60% to 80% of them singletons. Sequencing input: PBMCs. The origin of the receptors is a female donor in good health and CMV-seronegative.

The rearrangement joins TRBV30 to TRBJ1-2; D is undetermined. The germline CDR1 and CDR2 sequences are GTSNPN and SVGIG (reference sequence). This CDR3 is 10 amino acids long. V lost 7 bases and J 2 bases, leaving 5 bases between the germline ends. CDR3 residues: CAFQNYGYTF. CDR3 nucleotides: TGTGCCTTTCAGAACTATGGCTACACCTTC.

This clone appeared a few times. In DNA, the CDR3 is TGTGCCAGCAGCGCCTCTGGACTAGCGGGTTCCTACGAGCAGTACTTC. It codes for CASSASGLAGSYEQYF. V is TRBV2 and J is TRBJ2-7; 11 bases fit TRBD2. After removal of 6 bases from V and 1 base from J, the junction contained 8 bases not matched to a gene. The germline gives CDR1 SNHLY, CDR2 FYNNEI. This CDR3 region has 16 residues.

With regard to this clone: Additional DNA sequences in this sample encode the identical CDR3. V is TRBV25-1 and J is TRBJ2-7; TRBD1 agrees at 7 bases. The CDR3 is 15 residues long. The germline V gene has CDR1 MGHDK and CDR2 SYGVNS. The ends lost 8 bases at V and 5 bases at J; junction bases unmatched: 15. CDR3 nucleotides: TGTGCCAGCTCTCCTACAGGGGATCTAAGCCACGAGCAGTACTTC. Protein product: CASSPTGDLSHEQYF.

V usage is TRBV6-1 and J usage is TRBJ2-6; no reliable D call. The CDR3 has 14 amino acids. CDR1 is MNHNS, CDR2 SASEGT, per germline. Trimming shortened V by 7 bases and J by 3 bases, and 10 bases separated the two germline ends. The CDR3 nucleotides are TGTGCCAGCACCCTCCTCGGTGGGGCCAACGTCCTGACTTTC. Protein sequence: CASTLLGGANVLTF.

This clone was recorded a few times. For the CDR3, the DNA is TGTGCCTGGACTCAGGGGGCATGGACTGAAGCTTTCTTT. The encoded protein is CAWTQGAWTEAFF. The chain carries TRBV30 and TRBJ1-1, with TRBD1 matching over 8 bases. The germline gives CDR1 GTSNPN, CDR2 SVGIG (reference sequence). The CDR3 extends over 13 amino acids. Trimming cost V 4 bases and J 5 bases; bases outside gene matches: 6.

In its sample, this clone was seen a few times. CDR3 sequence (DNA): TGTGCCAGCAGCTCCCCGAGATTCAACTATGGCTACACCTTC. Its translation: CASSSPRFNYGYTF. The V call is TRBV11-2, the J call TRBJ1-2, with unresolved D. Trimming stripped 4 bases from V and 2 bases from J, with 11 bases between. Germline V gives CDR1 SGHAT, CDR2 FQNNGV. The CDR3 has 14 amino acids.